This T cell receptor (beta chain) was sequenced for a study of blood T cell repertoires in COVID-19. Study summary: Sample material is recorded as cDNA or gDNA derived from T cells, B-cell-depleted T cells, or PBMCs.

In its sample, this clone was seen a few times. Source study methods: Researchers report that nucleated cell counts were estimated from reference gene primer amplification. The data were produced by immunoSEQ multiplex PCR, yet TCRdb's version contains in-frame clones alone and is incomplete. V and J calls and clone size are as listed in that table; D and trimming were resolved from the DNA. The sample consists of some 110,000 clones, roughly 86% of them appearing once. CDR3 length equals 14 residues. V was cut by 6 bases and J by 0 bases, with 9 bases left in between. Germline V gene sequence: CDR1 MNHEY, CDR2 SMNVEV (reference sequence).

Sequences were obtained from peripheral blood. The J gene is TRBJ1-5, the V gene TRBV27, with D unclear. The clonotype was recovered from a man aged 35 to 55 with acute or convalescent COVID-19. CDR3 nucleotides: TGTGCCAGCAGAAACATGTATAGCAATCAGCCCCAGCATTTT. Translated: CASRNMYSNQPQHF.